One and the same sample provided the 7 T cell receptor beta chains below, sequenced in a study of T cell clonality in common variable immunodeficiency. Produced via immunoSEQ multiplex PCR; TCRdb's table is partial and in-frame only. The sample has some 40,000 clones, none seen only once; the top ten hold approximately 0.68%. The sample consisted of peripheral blood mononuclear cells. The source is a person between 18 and 75 years old in good health.

Ten or more counts support this clone. The read gets to within 3 residues of the CDR3 end, and the germline J gene fills in the rest. This chain uses TRBV5-3 with TRBJ2-2; possibly TRBD1 for D (6 bases). TRBV5-3 is an open reading frame, and its role is uncertain. CDR3 length equals 16 residues. V was pared by 4 bases and J by 5 bases, with 18 bases between. The CDR3 DNA, read in part, is TGTGCCAGAAGCGCAATGATGACAGGTCGAACCGGGGAG. This codes for CARSAMMTGRTGE. The whole CDR3 sequence reads CARSAMMTGRTGELFF.

This clone was detected ten times or more. The read terminates 3 residues ahead of where the CDR3 ends, so the germline J gene completes it. The rearrangement joins TRBV7-9 to TRBJ2-1; 10 positions agree with TRBD2. This CDR3 has 13 amino acids. Germline loops: CDR1 SEHNR, CDR2 FQNEAQ (reference sequence). V shed 7 bases, J shed 4 bases, and the junction held 1 base outside the gene matches. Incomplete CDR3 DNA: TGTGCCAGCAATAGCGGGGGGTACAATGAG. This translates into CASNSGGYNE. The whole CDR3 protein is CASNSGGYNEQFF.

This clone was seen at least ten times. The sequence runs out 3 residues before the end of the CDR3; the remainder is reconstructed from the germline J gene. The V gene is TRBV19, the J gene TRBJ2-1; 8 nucleotides line up with TRBD2. V lost 6 bases, J lost 8 bases, and 15 bases stayed unmatched. The CDR3 length is 16 residues. From germline, CDR1 is LNHDA and CDR2 SQIVND (reference sequence). The sequenced part of the CDR3 DNA is TGTGCCAGTAGCCCTGAAGAAGCGGGAGCGGGCGATGAG. It is translated as CASSPEEAGAGDE. The whole CDR3 protein is CASSPEEAGAGDEQFF.

This clone showed up many times. The read halts 3 residues ahead of the CDR3 end, with the missing end drawn from the germline J gene. V and J are TRBV18 and TRBJ2-7, with TRBD1 as a possible D gene (6 bases). The CDR3 has 14 residues. Germline CDR1 KGHSH, CDR2 LQKENI. The V end was cut by 3 bases, the J end by 0 bases, with 9 bases between. CDR3 sequence reads: CASSPSGDSYEQYF. The CDR3 DNA, read in part, is TGTGCCAGCTCACCTTCAGGGGACTCCTACGAG.

There are many counts of this clone. The read finishes 3 residues shy of the CDR3 end, and the germline J gene is used to complete it. The chain is built from TRBV29-1 and TRBJ2-5, with TRBD2 identical over 12 bases. V was clipped by 5 bases and J by 3 bases; unmatched bases: 7. The V gene's germline CDR1 is SQVTM and CDR2 ANQGSEA. CDR3 length: 15 residues. This CDR3 reads CSVYGLAGSEETQYF. The CDR3 DNA, read in part, is TGCAGCGTTTACGGACTAGCGGGATCGGAAGAGACC.

This clone was recorded at least ten times. From the germline J gene comes the end of the CDR3, since the read stops 3 residues before it. The chain carries TRBV19 and TRBJ2-7, with 10 positions matching TRBD1. The CDR3 is 14 residues long. Germline lookup yields CDR1 LNHDA and CDR2 SQIVND (reference sequence). The J segment lost 5 bases and the V segment lost 7 bases, leaving 8 bases of the junction unmatched. CDR3 region: CASTPGGTGDEQYF. The DNA read from the CDR3 is TGTGCCAGTACCCCTGGGGGGACAGGGGACGAG.

This clone occurred many times. The CDR3 end lies 3 residues beyond the end of the read and is filled in from the germline J gene. V usage is TRBV11-2 and J usage is TRBJ1-2, with TRBD1 as a possible D gene (5 bases). Between the trimmed V and J ends, which lost 6 bases and 4 bases, there was a span of 6 bases. In germline, CDR1 is SGHAT, CDR2 FQNNGV. The CDR3 is made up of 11 amino acids. CDR3 sequence reads: CASRQVYGYTF. CDR3 bases read: TGTGCCAGCAGACAGGTCTATGGC.